This is a list of T cell receptor beta chains from one sample in a study of regulatory T cells in long-lasting Graves disease. TCRdb reprocessed the multiplex PCR reads via MiXCR and lists one record per CDR3 protein. The repertoire holds around 250,000 distinct CDR3 sequences, with 20% to 25% as singletons. This specimen consisted of peripheral blood mononuclear cells (PBMCs), obtained at new diagnosis, from a patient treated with antithyroid drugs. All receptors come from a female donor with Graves disease. The CDR3 runs from the conserved cysteine through the conserved F or W. The D gene is left open where the match is weak. For some rows the clone size is stated as once, few or many, or as a class when expanded; others skip it.

D gene: -; V gene: TRBV5-5; clone size: many; J gene: TRBJ1-1; CDR3 DNA: TGTGCCAGCAGCCCCGAGGGGGGTTTGGCTTTCTTT; CDR3 protein: CASSPEGGLAFF
D gene: -; V gene: TRBV10-1; clone size: few; J gene: TRBJ1-1; CDR3 DNA: TGCGCCAGCAGCTCGAGCAGCACGAACACTGAAGCTTTCTTT; CDR3 protein: CASSSSSTNTEAFF
D gene: -; V gene: TRBV28; clone size: -; J gene: TRBJ1-2; CDR3 DNA: TGTGCCAGCAGTTGGGGGGCCAATGGCTATGGCTACACCTTC; CDR3 protein: CASSWGANGYGYTF
D gene: TRBD2; V gene: TRBV12-5; clone size: few; J gene: TRBJ2-7; CDR3 DNA: TGTGCTAGTGGTTTGTCGGCGGGAGAGGGCTACGAGCAGTACTTC; CDR3 protein: CASGLSAGEGYEQYF
D gene: -; V gene: TRBV19; clone size: -; J gene: TRBJ1-2; CDR3 DNA: TGTGCCAGTCGAGGAGGGATTAACTATGGCTACACCTTC; CDR3 protein: CASRGGINYGYTF
D gene: TRBD2; V gene: TRBV5-1; clone size: many; J gene: TRBJ2-1; CDR3 DNA: TGCGCCAGCAGCGAGAGGACTAGCTCGGAGGGTGAGCAGTTCTTC; CDR3 protein: CASSERTSSEGEQFF
D gene: -; V gene: TRBV2; clone size: many; J gene: TRBJ2-2; CDR3 DNA: TGTGCCAGCAAAGACTCACACACCGGGGAGCTGTTTTTT; CDR3 protein: CASKDSHTGELFF
D gene: -; V gene: TRBV7-2; clone size: many; J gene: TRBJ2-7; CDR3 DNA: TGTGCCAGCAGCCCCCCCATAAGTTACGAGCAGTACTTC; CDR3 protein: CASSPPISYEQYF
D gene: -; V gene: TRBV29-1; clone size: few; J gene: TRBJ1-1; CDR3 DNA: TGCAAGGTGTGGGGGCCAGATAACCCAGGGGCTTTCTTT; CDR3 protein: CKVWGPDNPGAFF
D gene: -; V gene: TRBV6-2/TRBV6-3; clone size: many; J gene: TRBJ2-1; CDR3 DNA: TGTGCCAGCAGCAGGCAGGGAATCTCCTACAATGAGCAGTTCTTC; CDR3 protein: CASSRQGISYNEQFF
D gene: TRBD2; V gene: TRBV10-3; clone size: many; J gene: TRBJ2-3; CDR3 DNA: TGTGCCATCAGTGGGGGGTCTAGCGGGGGGAGAAGCACAGATACGCAGTATTTT; CDR3 protein: CAISGGSSGGRSTDTQYF
D gene: -; V gene: TRBV5-6; clone size: few; J gene: TRBJ1-2; CDR3 DNA: TGTGCCAGCAGCTTACGGGGGGCGAGGGGCTACACCTTC; CDR3 protein: CASSLRGARGYTF
D gene: TRBD1; V gene: TRBV2; clone size: many; J gene: TRBJ1-1; CDR3 DNA: TGTGCCAGCAGAGATAGGGCAGGGGGGATGAACACTGAAGCTTTCTTT; CDR3 protein: CASRDRAGGMNTEAFF
D gene: -; V gene: TRBV5-4; clone size: many; J gene: TRBJ1-2; CDR3 DNA: TGTGCCAGCTCACGGGACGGCAACTATGGCTACACCTTC; CDR3 protein: CASSRDGNYGYTF
D gene: TRBD1; V gene: TRBV2; clone size: many; J gene: TRBJ1-5; CDR3 DNA: TGTGCCAGCAGGAATACAGGGGATCAGCCCCAGCATTTT; CDR3 protein: CASRNTGDQPQHF
D gene: -; V gene: TRBV6-2/TRBV6-3; clone size: many; J gene: TRBJ2-7; CDR3 DNA: TGTGCCAGCAGTTACGGGCAGATCTACGAGCAGTACTTC; CDR3 protein: CASSYGQIYEQYF
D gene: -; V gene: TRBV5-5; clone size: few; J gene: TRBJ2-4; CDR3 DNA: TGTGCCAGCAGCTTTATTGGGGGCCGCAAAAACATTCAGTACTTC; CDR3 protein: CASSFIGGRKNIQYF
D gene: -; V gene: TRBV27; clone size: few; J gene: TRBJ2-7; CDR3 DNA: TGTGCCAGCGGACGCGACCGGGGCCTAACGTCCTACGAGCAGTACTTC; CDR3 protein: CASGRDRGLTSYEQYF
D gene: TRBD2; V gene: TRBV5-1; clone size: many; J gene: TRBJ2-5; CDR3 DNA: TGCGCCAGCAGCCCTGAACTAGCGGGAGCGGGCGAGACCCAGTACTTC; CDR3 protein: CASSPELAGAGETQYF
D gene: TRBD1; V gene: TRBV10-1; clone size: many; J gene: TRBJ2-1; CDR3 DNA: TGCGCCAGCAGTATTGACAGGGGTCGAAACTACAATGAGCAGTTCTTC; CDR3 protein: CASSIDRGRNYNEQFF
D gene: TRBD1; V gene: TRBV6-2/TRBV6-3; clone size: -; J gene: TRBJ2-7; CDR3 DNA: TGTGCCAGCAGTTACGGGACAGGGCTCTACGAGCAGTACTTC; CDR3 protein: CASSYGTGLYEQYF
D gene: -; V gene: TRBV6-1; clone size: many; J gene: TRBJ1-5; CDR3 DNA: TGTGCCAGCAGTGAAAACAAGTTTCAGCCCCAGCATTTT; CDR3 protein: CASSENKFQPQHF
D gene: TRBD1; V gene: TRBV11-1; clone size: many; J gene: TRBJ2-7; CDR3 DNA: TGTGCCAGCACTAAGGACAGGGGGGCCTACGAGCAGTACTTC; CDR3 protein: CASTKDRGAYEQYF
D gene: TRBD1; V gene: TRBV11-1; clone size: many; J gene: TRBJ2-7; CDR3 DNA: TGTGCCAGCAACCGGGACAGGGGGCGTGAGCAGTACTTC; CDR3 protein: CASNRDRGREQYF
D gene: -; V gene: TRBV9; clone size: few; J gene: TRBJ2-1; CDR3 DNA: TGTGCCAGCAGCGTAGACGGGCTTTCCTACAATGAGCAGTTCTTC; CDR3 protein: CASSVDGLSYNEQFF
D gene: TRBD1; V gene: TRBV20-1; clone size: -; J gene: TRBJ2-2; CDR3 DNA: TGCAGTGCTCTACAGGGGGCCTTGGGAACCGGGGAGCTGTTTTTT; CDR3 protein: CSALQGALGTGELFF
D gene: -; V gene: TRBV15; clone size: many; J gene: TRBJ1-1; CDR3 DNA: TGTGCCACCAGCAATACACGGGACACTGAAGCTTTCTTT; CDR3 protein: CATSNTRDTEAFF
D gene: -; V gene: TRBV7-9; clone size: many; J gene: TRBJ2-7; CDR3 DNA: TGTGCCAGCAGCTTGTCTGGGGACGAGCAGTACTTC; CDR3 protein: CASSLSGDEQYF
D gene: -; V gene: TRBV6-5; clone size: -; J gene: TRBJ2-7; CDR3 DNA: TGTGCCAGCAGTTATACACAGGGTGGTTTGTACGAGCAGTACTTC; CDR3 protein: CASSYTQGGLYEQYF
D gene: TRBD1; V gene: TRBV2; clone size: once; J gene: TRBJ2-3; CDR3 DNA: TGTGCCAGCAGTGAAGAACAGGGGGCGAGGACAGATACGCAGTATTTT; CDR3 protein: CASSEEQGARTDTQYF
D gene: -; V gene: TRBV30; clone size: many; J gene: TRBJ2-5; CDR3 DNA: TGTGCCTGGAGTGGGCAGGGTGGGCAAGAGACCCAGTACTTC; CDR3 protein: CAWSGQGGQETQYF
D gene: -; V gene: TRBV29-1; clone size: many; J gene: TRBJ2-1; CDR3 DNA: TGCAGCGTTGTAAGGGAAGGCAATGAGCAGTTCTTC; CDR3 protein: CSVVREGNEQFF
D gene: -; V gene: TRBV3-1; clone size: many; J gene: TRBJ2-3; CDR3 DNA: TGTGCCAGCACCAGGCAGGGAAGAGATACGCAGTATTTT; CDR3 protein: CASTRQGRDTQYF
D gene: -; V gene: TRBV20-1; clone size: many; J gene: TRBJ2-7; CDR3 DNA: TGCAGTGCTAGCTTAGGGGGGGACGAGCAGTACTTC; CDR3 protein: CSASLGGDEQYF
D gene: -; V gene: TRBV7-3; clone size: -; J gene: TRBJ2-7; CDR3 DNA: TGTGCCAGCAGCCGGGACCCCACCGGGGAGCAGTACTTC; CDR3 protein: CASSRDPTGEQYF
D gene: -; V gene: TRBV11-2; clone size: many; J gene: TRBJ2-4; CDR3 DNA: TGTGCCAGCAGCTTAGGGCTAGCGAGAAGAAACATTCAGTACTTC; CDR3 protein: CASSLGLARRNIQYF
D gene: -; V gene: TRBV11-3; clone size: many; J gene: TRBJ2-7; CDR3 DNA: TGTGCCAGCAGCTTCATGGTAGCTGACGAGCAGTACTTC; CDR3 protein: CASSFMVADEQYF
D gene: TRBD2; V gene: TRBV5-1; clone size: many; J gene: TRBJ2-1; CDR3 DNA: TGCGCCAGCAGCTCGGGACTAGCGGGAGAATATGAGCAGTTCTTC; CDR3 protein: CASSSGLAGEYEQFF
D gene: TRBD2; V gene: TRBV7-3; clone size: -; J gene: TRBJ2-1; CDR3 DNA: TGTGCCAGCAGCCCCGCACTAGCGGGAGGGCATGAGCAGTTCTTC; CDR3 protein: CASSPALAGGHEQFF
D gene: TRBD1; V gene: TRBV2; clone size: few; J gene: TRBJ1-3; CDR3 DNA: TGTGCCAGCACCCGGACAGGCGCCTCTGGAAACACCATATATTTT; CDR3 protein: CASTRTGASGNTIYF